The sample holds many counts of the clone carrying this TCR beta chain. Antigen specificity is unknown. This entry is derived from a study of T-cell memory formation after mild COVID-19. Whole-study context: Clusters of TCRs were largely donor specific. The study, taken as a whole, reports: The main location of contracting CD4+ clones was CM and EM, and that of contracting CD8+ clones was EMRA. Clones contracting day 15 to 85 were balanced CD4/CD8; later expanders leaned CD4+.

cDNA libraries for TCR alpha and TCR beta, carrying sample barcodes and UMIs, came from 5'RACE with constant-segment primers. TCRdb used MiXCR to reprocess the 5' RACE reads, holding one entry per CDR3 protein. The profile covers roughly 380,000 distinct CDR3 sequences, with around 27% appearing a single time and 13% taken by the ten largest. Trimming cost V 3 bases and J 8 bases; bases outside gene matches: 7. CDR1 KGHDR and CDR2 SFDVKD come from the germline V gene. The length of the CDR3 is 15 residues. Sequencing was performed on PBMCs or a T cell subset sorted from them (not recorded which). The V call is TRBV24-1, the J call TRBJ2-1; 9 nucleotides align to TRBD1. This sequence originates from an adult woman who had mild COVID-19 (a few samples of this study predate the infection). Cell type and time point are not known. CDR3 loop: CATSDVRDRAHEQFF. The CDR3 coding sequence is TGTGCCACCAGTGATGTCCGGGACAGGGCCCATGAGCAGTTCTTC.